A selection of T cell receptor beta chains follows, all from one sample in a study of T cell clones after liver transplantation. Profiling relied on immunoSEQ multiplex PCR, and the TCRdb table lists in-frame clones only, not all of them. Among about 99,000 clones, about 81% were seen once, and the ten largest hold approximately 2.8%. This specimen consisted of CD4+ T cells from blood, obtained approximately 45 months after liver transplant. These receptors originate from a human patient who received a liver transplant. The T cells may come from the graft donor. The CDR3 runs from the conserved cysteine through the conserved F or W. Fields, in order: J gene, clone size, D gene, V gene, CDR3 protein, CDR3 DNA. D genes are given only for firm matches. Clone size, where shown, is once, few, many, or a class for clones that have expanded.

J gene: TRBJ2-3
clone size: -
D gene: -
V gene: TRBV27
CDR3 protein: CASSLQPRLGQYF
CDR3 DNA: TGTGCCAGCAGTCTCCAACCCCGTTTAGGGCAGTATTTT

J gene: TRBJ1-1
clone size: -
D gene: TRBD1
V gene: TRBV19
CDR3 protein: CASSTTTGPTEAFF
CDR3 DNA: TGTGCCAGTAGTACCACGACAGGGCCCACTGAAGCTTTCTTT

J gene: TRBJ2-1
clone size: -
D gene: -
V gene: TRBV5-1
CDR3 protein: CASSWGDSRLEQFF
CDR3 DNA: TGCGCCAGCAGCTGGGGGGACAGCCGACTTGAGCAGTTCTTC

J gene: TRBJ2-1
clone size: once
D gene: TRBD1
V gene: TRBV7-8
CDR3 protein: CASSLRAPGTAYNEQFF
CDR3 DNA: TGTGCCAGCAGCTTACGAGCCCCCGGGACAGCTTACAATGAGCAGTTCTTC

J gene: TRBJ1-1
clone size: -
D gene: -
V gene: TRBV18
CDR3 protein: CASSPIQGNTEAFF
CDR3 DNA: TGTGCCAGCTCACCTATACAGGGTAACACTGAAGCTTTCTTT

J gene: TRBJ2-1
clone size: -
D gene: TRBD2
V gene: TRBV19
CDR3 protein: CASCSGGEYNEQFF
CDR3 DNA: TGTGCCAGTTGCAGCGGGGGGGAGTACAATGAGCAGTTCTTC

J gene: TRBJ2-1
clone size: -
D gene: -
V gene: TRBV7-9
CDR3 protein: CASSSGVGQFF
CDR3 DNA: TGTGCCAGCAGCTCGGGGGTGGGGCAGTTCTTC

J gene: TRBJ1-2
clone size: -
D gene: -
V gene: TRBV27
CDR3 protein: CASRLDSRYGYTF
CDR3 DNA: TGTGCCAGCAGACTGGACAGTCGGTATGGCTACACCTTC

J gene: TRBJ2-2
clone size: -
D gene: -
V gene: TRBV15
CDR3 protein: CATSREGRSTGELFF
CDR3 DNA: TGTGCCACCAGCAGAGAAGGGAGATCCACCGGGGAGCTGTTTTTT

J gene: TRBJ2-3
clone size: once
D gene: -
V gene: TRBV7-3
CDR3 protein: CASSLWGGRGLGTPDTQYF
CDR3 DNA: TGTGCCAGCAGCTTATGGGGTGGCCGAGGCCTCGGCACCCCAGATACGCAGTATTTT

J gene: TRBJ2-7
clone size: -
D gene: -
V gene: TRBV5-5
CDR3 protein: CASSPGTADYEQYF
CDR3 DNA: TGTGCCAGCAGCCCGGGGACTGCTGACTACGAGCAGTACTTC

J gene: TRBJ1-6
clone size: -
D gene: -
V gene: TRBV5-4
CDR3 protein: CASSLELAGNSPLHF
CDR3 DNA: TGTGCCAGCAGCTTGGAGTTGGCGGGGAATTCACCCCTCCACTTT

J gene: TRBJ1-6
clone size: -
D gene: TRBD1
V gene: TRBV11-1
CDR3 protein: CASSLGQGAGNSPLHF
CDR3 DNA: TGTGCCAGCAGCTTGGGACAGGGGGCAGGTAATTCACCCCTCCACTTT

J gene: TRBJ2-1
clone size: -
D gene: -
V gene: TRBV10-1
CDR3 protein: CASSERSYEQFF
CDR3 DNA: TGCGCCAGCAGTGAAAGGTCTTATGAGCAGTTCTTC

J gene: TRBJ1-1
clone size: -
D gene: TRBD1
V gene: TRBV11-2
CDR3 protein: CASSLATGAKGFF
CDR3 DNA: TGTGCCAGCAGCTTAGCGACAGGGGCAAAGGGTTTCTTT

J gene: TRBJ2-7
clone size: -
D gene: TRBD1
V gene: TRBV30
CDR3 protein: CAWTPSGRTGGASLYEQYF
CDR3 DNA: TGTGCCTGGACCCCCTCCGGTAGGACAGGGGGCGCGTCCCTCTACGAGCAGTACTTC

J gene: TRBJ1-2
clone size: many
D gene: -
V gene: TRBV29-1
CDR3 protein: CSVSEGYTF
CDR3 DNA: TGCAGCGTTTCGGAGGGCTACACCTTC

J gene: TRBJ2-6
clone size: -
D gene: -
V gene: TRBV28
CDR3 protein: CASSLSGANVLTF
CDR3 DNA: TGTGCCAGCAGTTTAAGCGGGGCCAACGTCCTGACTTTC

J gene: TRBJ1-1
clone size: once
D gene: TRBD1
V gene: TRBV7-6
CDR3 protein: CASSRDRATEAFF
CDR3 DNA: TGTGCCAGCAGCCGGGACAGGGCCACTGAAGCTTTCTTT

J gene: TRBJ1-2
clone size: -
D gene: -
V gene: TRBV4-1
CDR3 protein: CASSQERRQVHGYTF
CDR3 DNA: TGCGCCAGCAGCCAAGAACGGAGACAGGTTCATGGCTACACCTTC

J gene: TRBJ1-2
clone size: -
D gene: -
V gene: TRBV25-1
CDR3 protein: CASSEAANYGYTF
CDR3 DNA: TGTGCCAGCAGTGAAGCCGCTAACTATGGCTACACCTTC

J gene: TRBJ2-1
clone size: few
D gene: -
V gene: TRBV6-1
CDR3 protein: CAALQPPGNEQFF
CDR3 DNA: TGTGCCGCACTTCAACCGCCGGGTAATGAGCAGTTCTTC

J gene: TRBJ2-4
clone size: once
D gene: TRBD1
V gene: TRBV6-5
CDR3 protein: CTTGRNSNIQYF
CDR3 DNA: TGCACGACAGGGAGAAATTCAAACATTCAGTACTTC

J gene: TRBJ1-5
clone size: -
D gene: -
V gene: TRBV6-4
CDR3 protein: CASSENGGTPRHF
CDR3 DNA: TGTGCCAGCAGTGAGAATGGGGGGACTCCCCGGCATTTT

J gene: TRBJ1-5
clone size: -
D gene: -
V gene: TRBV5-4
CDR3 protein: CASSLAGGGQPQHF
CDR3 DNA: TGTGCCAGCAGCTTGGCCGGGGGAGGCCAGCCCCAGCATTTT

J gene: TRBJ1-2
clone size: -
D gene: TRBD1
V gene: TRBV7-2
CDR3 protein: CASSAQGAGEGYTF
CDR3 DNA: TGTGCCAGCAGCGCCCAGGGGGCGGGAGAGGGCTACACCTTC

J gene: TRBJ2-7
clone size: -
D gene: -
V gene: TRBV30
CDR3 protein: CAWGIQPVNSEQYF
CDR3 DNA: TGTGCCTGGGGTATTCAGCCGGTAAACTCCGAGCAGTACTTC

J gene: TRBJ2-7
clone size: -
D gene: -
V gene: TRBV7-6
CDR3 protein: CASSLMDSYEQYF
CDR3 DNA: TGTGCCAGCAGCTTAATGGATTCCTACGAGCAGTACTTC

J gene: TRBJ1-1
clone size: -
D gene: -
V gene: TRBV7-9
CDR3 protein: CASSAPEGGFLVTEAFF
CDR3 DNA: TGTGCCAGCAGCGCCCCTGAGGGGGGCTTCTTGGTTACTGAAGCTTTCTTT

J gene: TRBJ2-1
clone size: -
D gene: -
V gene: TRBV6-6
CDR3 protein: CASSDTYNEQFF
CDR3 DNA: TGTGCCAGCAGCGACACCTACAATGAGCAGTTCTTC

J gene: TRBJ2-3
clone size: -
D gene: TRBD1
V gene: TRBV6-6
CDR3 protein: CASSYSGTGNTQYF
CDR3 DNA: TGTGCCAGCAGTTACTCCGGGACAGGGAACACGCAGTATTTT